The 22 T cell receptor beta chains listed next were all sequenced from one sample in a study of control samples from healthy donors and cancer patients. The method was immunoSEQ multiplex PCR; TCRdb's version includes in-frame clones alone and lacks a portion of them. This sample has around 100,000 clones, with about 89% found just once. Specimen: PBMCs. These receptors originate from a man in his sixties with lung cancer.

The chain employs TRBV12-3 or TRBV12-4 and TRBJ1-4, with D possibly TRBD1 on 5 matching bases. Trimming left V 5 bases short and J 10 bases short, with 14 bases between. There are 13 residues in the CDR3. The CDR3 DNA sequence: TGTGCCAGCAGTGGGGGGAGCGTTGGAAAACTGTTTTTT. This encodes CASSGGSVGKLFF.

The chain combines TRBV5-4 with TRBJ2-2; 8 bases match TRBD1. CDR1 is SGHNT, CDR2 YYREEE, per germline (reference sequence). This CDR3 is 14 amino acids long. The V segment lost 4 bases and the J segment 6 bases; nucleotides outside the gene matches: 5. This CDR3 reads CASSTAGGSGELFF. CDR3 nucleotide sequence: TGTGCCAGCAGCACGGCAGGGGGCTCCGGGGAGCTGTTTTTT.

This clone has a handful of counts. The J gene is TRBJ1-1, the V gene TRBV25-1; 8 bases map to TRBD1. CDR1 is MGHDK and CDR2 is SYGVNS in the germline V gene. CDR3 length equals 15 residues. V gave up 3 bases and J gave up 4 bases; unmatched junction bases: 7. The CDR3 loop is CASSDPSTGGTEAFF. CDR3 sequence (DNA): TGTGCCAGCAGTGATCCCTCAACAGGGGGCACTGAAGCTTTCTTT.

J is TRBJ1-4 and V is TRBV9; D possibly corresponds to TRBD1 (5 bases). Looked up from germline, CDR1 is SGDLS and CDR2 is YYNGEE. The CDR3 is 18 amino acids. V lost 4 bases and J 8 bases, leaving 27 bases between the germline ends. CDR3 loop: CASSPRDPGSASWEKLFF. DNA for the CDR3: TGTGCCAGCAGCCCTAGGGACCCAGGATCTGCCTCGTGGGAAAAACTGTTTTTT.

CDR3: CASSPRTGIGEQYF. CDR3 bases: TGTGCCAGCAGTCCCAGGACAGGGATCGGCGAGCAGTACTTC. The chain carries TRBV6-6 and TRBJ2-7; 8 bases are shared with TRBD1. The CDR3 length is 14 residues. V lost 5 bases and J lost 6; bases outside the gene matches: 9. Germline CDR1 and CDR2: MNHNY and SVGAGI (reference sequence).

V and J are TRBV6-2 or TRBV6-3 and TRBJ1-4; D remains ambiguous. This CDR3 is 15 amino acids long. CDR1 MNHEY and CDR2 SVGEGT come from the germline V gene. Trimming took 6 bases from V and 0 from J, leaving 11 bases between them. The CDR3 bases are TGTGCCAGCAGCAGAACCGGGGCAACTAATGAAAAACTGTTTTTT. This encodes CASSRTGATNEKLFF.

For the CDR3, the DNA is TGCGCCAGCAGCCGGCAGGCGGGACTAAACAAGGATGGCTACACCTTC. Its translation: CASSRQAGLNKDGYTF. The chain carries TRBV4-1 and TRBJ1-2; TRBD1 might be the D (5 bases). The germline gives CDR1 MGHRA, CDR2 YSYEKL. The V gene lost 4 bases and the J gene lost 6 bases, with 21 bases spanning the gap. The CDR3 spans 16 residues.

This chain joins TRBV6-5 and TRBJ1-6; TRBD1 is a possible D gene (5 bases). Germline V lookup: CDR1 MNHEY, CDR2 SVGAGI. The CDR3 totals 15 residues. V lost 8 bases to trimming and J lost 0 bases, with 11 bases between them. CDR3 loop: CASGGKSSYNSPLHF. CDR3 nucleotide sequence: TGTGCCAGCGGGGGGAAAAGCTCCTATAATTCACCCCTCCACTTT.

The V call is TRBV5-1, the J call TRBJ2-2; D unclear. Germline assignment: CDR1 SGHRS and CDR2 YFSETQ. The CDR3 length is 15 residues. The V gene lost 1 base and the J gene lost 0 bases, with 7 bases spanning the gap. The CDR3 bases are TGCGCCAGCAGCTTGAGTCAGTCGAACACCGGGGAGCTGTTTTTT. This gives the protein CASSLSQSNTGELFF. Using reference TRBV5-1 and TRBJ2-2 for the parts outside the CDR3, the full variable domain is KAGVTQTPRYLIKTRGQQVTLSCSPISGHRSVSWYQQTPGQGLQFLFEYFSETQRNKGNFPGRFSGRQFSNSRSEMNVSTLELGDSALYLCASSLSQSNTGELFFGEGSRLTVL.

The CDR3 DNA is TGTGCCACCAGTGACGCAGGGGCAATAGATACGCAGTATTTT. Amino acids: CATSDAGAIDTQYF. The gene calls are TRBV24-1 and TRBJ2-3, with TRBD1 as a possible D gene (6 bases). Germline assignment: CDR1 KGHDR and CDR2 SFDVKD. Trimming removed 4 bases from V and 5 bases from J, with 12 bases in between. The CDR3 has 14 amino acids.

The chain uses TRBV12-5 and TRBJ2-2; D is uncertain. Germline V gene data show CDR1 as LGHNT and CDR2 as FRNRAP. Trimming removed 7 bases from V and 5 bases from J, with 5 bases in between. The CDR3 has 11 amino acids. CDR3 bases: TGTGCTAGTGCTGAAACCGGGGAGCTGTTTTTT. Amino acid sequence: CASAETGELFF.

V is TRBV24-1 and J is TRBJ2-1; D is possibly TRBD1 (5 bases). Germline assignment: CDR1 KGHDR and CDR2 SFDVKD. V was cut by 5 bases and J by 4 bases, with 11 bases left in between. There are 14 residues in the CDR3. CDR3 amino acids: CATSASGSYNEQFF. For the CDR3, the DNA is TGTGCCACCAGTGCGTCAGGGTCATACAATGAGCAGTTCTTC.

This clone was recorded a few times. The V call is TRBV30, the J call TRBJ2-3; D may correspond to TRBD1 or TRBD2 (5 bases each). The CDR3 spans 17 residues. The V end was cut by 5 bases, the J end by 2 bases, with 23 bases between. The germline V gene has CDR1 GTSNPN and CDR2 SVGIG (reference sequence). This CDR3 is CAWGGRGDPKFTDTQYF. CDR3 DNA sequence: TGTGCCTGGGGGGGAAGAGGGGACCCTAAGTTCACAGATACGCAGTATTTT. Full variable domain (rest looked up from reference TRBV30 and TRBJ2-3): SQTIHQWPATLVQPVGSPLSLECTVEGTSNPNLYWYRQAAGRGLQLLFYSVGIGQISSEVPQNLSASRPQDRQFILSSKKLLLSDSGFYLCAWGGRGDPKFTDTQYFGPGTRLTVL.

Only one count was recorded for this clone. The V call is TRBV6-6, the J call TRBJ2-5, with a weak D call TRBD1 (6 bases). Between the trimmed V and J ends, which lost 6 bases and 2 bases, there was a span of 13 bases. This CDR3 spans 14 amino acids. Germline lookup yields CDR1 MNHNY and CDR2 SVGAGI (reference sequence). In DNA form, the CDR3 reads TGTGCCAGCAGCCGTCCGGGACAACAAGAGACCCAGTACTTC. This gives the protein CASSRPGQQETQYF.

The gene calls are TRBV7-9 and TRBJ2-2; unclear D gene. CDR1 and CDR2 (germline): SEHNR, FQNEAQ (reference sequence). Trimming removed 1 base from V and 4 bases from J, with 7 bases in between. The CDR3 spans 14 residues. The CDR3 DNA reads TGTGCCAGCAGCTTAGGGGTTACCACCGGGGAGCTGTTTTTT. Encoded protein: CASSLGVTTGELFF. Supplemented by reference TRBV7-9 and TRBJ2-2, the full variable domain reads DTGVSQNPRHKITKRGQNVTFRCDPISEHNRLYWYRQTLGQGPEFLTYFQNEAQLEKSRLLSDRFSAERPKGSFSTLEIQRTEQGDSAMYLCASSLGVTTGELFFGEGSRLTVL.

Comment on this clone: Distinct nucleotide sequences in the sample also encode this CDR3. This sequence joins TRBV18 and TRBJ1-1; the D is unclear. Between the trimmed V and J ends, which lost 3 bases and 1 base, there was a span of 6 bases. Germline-derived CDR1 and CDR2 are KGHSH and LQKENI. The length of the CDR3 is 13 residues. The CDR3 here is CASSPLGNTEAFF. The CDR3 DNA reads as TGTGCCAGCTCACCTCTGGGGAACACTGAAGCTTTCTTT. The entire variable domain, with the rest obtained from reference TRBV18 and TRBJ1-1, is as follows: NAGVMQNPRHLVRRRGQEARLRCSPMKGHSHVYWYRQLPEEGLKFMVYLQKENIIDESGMPKERFSAEFPKEGPSILRIQQVVRGDSAAYFCASSPLGNTEAFFGQGTRLTVV.

The gene calls are TRBV12-5 and TRBJ2-3, with D perhaps matching TRBD2 (5 bases). The V and J ends lost 3 bases and 4 bases respectively, with 8 bases between them. CDR1 is LGHNT, CDR2 FRNRAP, per germline. This CDR3 region has 13 residues. The CDR3 region has the DNA TGTGCTAGTGGTTTCCTCGGGGCAGATACGCAGTATTTT. It specifies CASGFLGADTQYF.

J is TRBJ1-2 and V is TRBV7-9; D call uncertain. Germline V gene lookup returns CDR1 SEHNR and CDR2 FQNEAQ (reference sequence). This CDR3 contains 16 residues. Trimming shortened V by 4 bases and J by 4 bases, and 19 bases separated the two germline ends. The CDR3 reads CASSSAVRGLVYGYTF. The CDR3 nucleotides are TGTGCCAGCAGCTCCGCGGTACGGGGATTGGTCTATGGCTACACCTTC.

The chain employs TRBV24-1 and TRBJ2-2; D is uncertain. This CDR3 has 13 residues. Germline V gene sequence: CDR1 KGHDR, CDR2 SFDVKD. V lost 4 bases, J lost 3 bases, and 5 bases lay in between. As DNA, the CDR3 is TGTGCCACCAGTGACCATTACACCGGGGAGCTGTTTTTT. The encoded protein is CATSDHYTGELFF.

The V gene is TRBV5-4, the J gene TRBJ2-5, with D perhaps matching TRBD2 (5 bases). The CDR3 consists of 13 residues. Germline lookup yields CDR1 SGHNT and CDR2 YYREEE (reference sequence). V was trimmed by 3 bases and J by 5 bases, leaving 11 bases between them. The CDR3 protein is CASSSDWRETQYF. CDR3 in DNA: TGTGCCAGCAGCTCGGACTGGAGGGAGACCCAGTACTTC.

This clone is judged large (0.1 to 1%). The J gene is TRBJ2-7, the V gene TRBV5-5, with D possibly matching TRBD2 (5 bases). The germline V gene has CDR1 SGHKS and CDR2 YYEKEE (reference sequence). V was pared by 2 bases and J by 3 bases, with 12 bases between. This CDR3 comprises 14 residues. The CDR3 coding sequence is TGTGCCAGCAGCTTAAGAGGGCTGGACTACGAGCAGTACTTC. This sequence encodes CASSLRGLDYEQYF.

The rearrangement joins TRBV30 to TRBJ1-2; D possibly corresponds to TRBD1 (5 bases). Per germline, CDR1 GTSNPN and CDR2 SVGIG (reference sequence). V was pared by 7 bases and J by 3 bases, with 6 bases between. This CDR3 region has 10 residues. The CDR3 loop is CASGHYGYTF. The CDR3 DNA reads as TGTGCCTCGGGGCACTATGGCTACACCTTC.